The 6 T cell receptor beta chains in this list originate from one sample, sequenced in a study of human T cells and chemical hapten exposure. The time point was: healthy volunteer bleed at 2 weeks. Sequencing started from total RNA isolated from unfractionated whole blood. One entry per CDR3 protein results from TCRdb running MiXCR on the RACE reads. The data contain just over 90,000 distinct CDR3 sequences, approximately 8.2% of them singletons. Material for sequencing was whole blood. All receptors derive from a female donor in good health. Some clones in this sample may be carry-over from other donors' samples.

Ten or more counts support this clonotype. CDR3 loop: CSARGPPPLGTEAFF. In DNA form, the CDR3 reads TGCAGTGCTAGGGGACCCCCACCTTTAGGGACTGAAGCTTTCTTT. The genes are TRBV20-1 and TRBJ1-1; weak D call: TRBD1 (5 bases). The CDR3 contains 15 residues. Trimming cost V 3 bases and J 5 bases, with 19 bases left between them. The germline CDR1 and CDR2 sequences are DFQATT and SNEGSKA (reference sequence).

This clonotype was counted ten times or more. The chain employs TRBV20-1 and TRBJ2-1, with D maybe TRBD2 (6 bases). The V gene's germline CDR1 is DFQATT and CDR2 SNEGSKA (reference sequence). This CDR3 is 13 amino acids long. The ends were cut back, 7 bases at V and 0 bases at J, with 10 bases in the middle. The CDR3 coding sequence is TGCAGTGTTCCGGAGGGCTCCTACAATGAGCAGTTCTTC. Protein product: CSVPEGSYNEQFF.

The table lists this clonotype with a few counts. For the CDR3, the DNA is TGCGCCAGCAGCTTGGATCGGGGGGCGGACCAAGAGACCCAGTACTTC. Translated: CASSLDRGADQETQYF. The gene calls are TRBV5-1 and TRBJ2-5; D possibly corresponds to TRBD2 (7 bases). Trimming removed 0 bases from V and 0 bases from J, with 12 bases in between. The CDR3 spans 16 residues. Germline assignment: CDR1 SGHRS and CDR2 YFSETQ.

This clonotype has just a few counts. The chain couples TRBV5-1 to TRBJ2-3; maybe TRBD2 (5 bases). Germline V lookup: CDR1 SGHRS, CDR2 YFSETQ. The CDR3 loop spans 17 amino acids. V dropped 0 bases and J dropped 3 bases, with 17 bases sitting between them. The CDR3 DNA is TGCGCCAGCAGCTTGGGGCCGGGGTCAGAGATTACAGATACGCAGTATTTT. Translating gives CASSLGPGSEITDTQYF. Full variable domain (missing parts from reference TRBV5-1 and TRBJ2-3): KAGVTQTPRYLIKTRGQQVTLSCSPISGHRSVSWYQQTPGQGLQFLFEYFSETQRNKGNFPGRFSGRQFSNSRSEMNVSTLELGDSALYLCASSLGPGSEITDTQYFGPGTRLTVL.

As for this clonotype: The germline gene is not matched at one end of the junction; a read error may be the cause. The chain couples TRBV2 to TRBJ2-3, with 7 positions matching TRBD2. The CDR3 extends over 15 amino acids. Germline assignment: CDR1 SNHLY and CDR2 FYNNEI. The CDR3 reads CACSEALASTDTQYF. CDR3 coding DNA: TGTGCCTGCAGTGAAGCACTAGCGAGCACAGATACGCAGTATTTT.

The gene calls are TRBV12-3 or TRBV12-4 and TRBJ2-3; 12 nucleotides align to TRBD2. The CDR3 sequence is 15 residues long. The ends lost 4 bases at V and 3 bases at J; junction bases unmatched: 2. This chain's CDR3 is CASSSGLAGTDTQYF. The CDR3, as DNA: TGTGCCAGCAGTTCGGGACTAGCGGGTACAGATACGCAGTATTTT.